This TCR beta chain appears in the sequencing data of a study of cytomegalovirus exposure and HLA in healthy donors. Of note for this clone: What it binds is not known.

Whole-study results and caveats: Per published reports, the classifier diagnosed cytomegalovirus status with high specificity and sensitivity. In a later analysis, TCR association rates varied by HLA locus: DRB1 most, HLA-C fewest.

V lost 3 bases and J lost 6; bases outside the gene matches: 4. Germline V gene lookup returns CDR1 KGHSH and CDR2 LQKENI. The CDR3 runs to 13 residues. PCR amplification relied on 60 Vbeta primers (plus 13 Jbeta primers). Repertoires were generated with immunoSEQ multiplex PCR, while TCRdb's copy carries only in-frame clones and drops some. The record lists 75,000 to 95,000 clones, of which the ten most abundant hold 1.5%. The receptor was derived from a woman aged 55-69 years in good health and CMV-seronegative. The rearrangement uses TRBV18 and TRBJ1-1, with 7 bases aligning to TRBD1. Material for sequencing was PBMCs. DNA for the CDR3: TGTGCCAGCTCACCCGACAGGGCCGCTGAAGCTTTCTTT. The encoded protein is CASSPDRAAEAFF.